What follows describes a single T cell receptor beta chain. Its cognate antigen is unknown. The data belong to a study of T cell repertoires in cytomegalovirus infection. Study background: Public TCR beta signatures marked donors with CMV infection and the matching HLA.

TCRdb re-analysed the reads in MiXCR, keeping a single row per CDR3 protein. The sample gives more than 20,000 distinct CDR3 sequences, 22% of which show up once; roughly nine tenths is in the top ten. Study-level results: Pooled public TCR beta family frequency picked out CMV carriers with the relevant HLA. CMV-specific TCR beta clonotypes restricted by HLA-C dominated the ex vivo response.

V dropped 1 base and J dropped 2 bases, with 6 bases sitting between them. The CDR3 is 13 amino acids. The germline V gene has CDR1 SEHNR and CDR2 FQNEAQ (reference sequence). The sequence derives from a human donor in good health (CMV status not recorded). Some clones in this sample may be carry-over from other donors' samples. This chain uses TRBV7-9 with TRBJ2-7; D remains ambiguous. Source: CD8+ T cells from cultured PBMCs, taken from culture after CMV antigen stimulation. Here the CDR3 DNA reads TGTGCCAGCAGCTTAGAGTCCACCTACGAGCAGTACTTC. It specifies CASSLESTYEQYF. Supplemented by reference TRBV7-9 and TRBJ2-7, the full variable domain reads DTGVSQNPRHKITKRGQNVTFRCDPISEHNRLYWYRQTLGQGPEFLTYFQNEAQLEKSRLLSDRFSAERPKGSFSTLEIQRTEQGDSAMYLCASSLESTYEQYFGPGTRLTVT.